This T cell receptor beta chain was sequenced during a study of blood T cells in healthy people across ages. Primers used in a second PCR of about 7 to 12 cycles were a sample-barcoded 5' primer and a J-beta primer mix. Every sample returned 3 million or more CDR3-containing paired-end reads. MiXCR, run by TCRdb on the 5' RACE reads, gives a single entry per CDR3 protein. The table records some 900,000 distinct CDR3 sequences, about 44% of them present only once. The study drew donors from healthy Caucasian individuals in Russia aged roughly 6 to 90. V was trimmed by 4 bases and J by 7 bases, leaving 13 bases between them. The germline V gene has CDR1 LGHNA and CDR2 YNFKEQ. The CDR3 length is 14 residues.

This clonotype was obtained from a man aged 30 to 39 in good health. This chain joins TRBV4-2 and TRBJ1-4; a possible D gene is TRBD1 (6 bases). The sequenced sample consisted of blood. The CDR3 DNA is TGTGCCAGCAGCCGAGGGGGGGGAGGTGAAAAACTGTTTTTT. Translation: CASSRGGGGEKLFF.